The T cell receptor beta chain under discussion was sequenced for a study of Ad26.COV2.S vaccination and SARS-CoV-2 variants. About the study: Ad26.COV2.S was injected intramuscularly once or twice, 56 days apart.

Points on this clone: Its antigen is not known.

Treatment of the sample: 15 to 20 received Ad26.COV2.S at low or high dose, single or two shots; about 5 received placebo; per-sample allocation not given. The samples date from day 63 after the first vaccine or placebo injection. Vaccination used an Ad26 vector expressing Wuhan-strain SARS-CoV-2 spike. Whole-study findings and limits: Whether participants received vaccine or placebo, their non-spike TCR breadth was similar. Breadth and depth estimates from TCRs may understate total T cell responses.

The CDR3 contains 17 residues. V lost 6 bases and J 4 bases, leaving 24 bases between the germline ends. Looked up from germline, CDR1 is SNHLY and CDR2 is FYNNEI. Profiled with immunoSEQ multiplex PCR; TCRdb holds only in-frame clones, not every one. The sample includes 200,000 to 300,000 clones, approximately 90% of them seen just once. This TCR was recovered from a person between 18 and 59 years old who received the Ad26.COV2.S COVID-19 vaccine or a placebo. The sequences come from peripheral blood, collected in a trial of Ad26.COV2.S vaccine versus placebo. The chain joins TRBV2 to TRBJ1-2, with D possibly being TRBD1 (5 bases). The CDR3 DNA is TGTGCCAGCAGGGGAGGTCAGGGCCATTTCACGGGCTATGGCTACACCTTC. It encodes CASRGGQGHFTGYGYTF.